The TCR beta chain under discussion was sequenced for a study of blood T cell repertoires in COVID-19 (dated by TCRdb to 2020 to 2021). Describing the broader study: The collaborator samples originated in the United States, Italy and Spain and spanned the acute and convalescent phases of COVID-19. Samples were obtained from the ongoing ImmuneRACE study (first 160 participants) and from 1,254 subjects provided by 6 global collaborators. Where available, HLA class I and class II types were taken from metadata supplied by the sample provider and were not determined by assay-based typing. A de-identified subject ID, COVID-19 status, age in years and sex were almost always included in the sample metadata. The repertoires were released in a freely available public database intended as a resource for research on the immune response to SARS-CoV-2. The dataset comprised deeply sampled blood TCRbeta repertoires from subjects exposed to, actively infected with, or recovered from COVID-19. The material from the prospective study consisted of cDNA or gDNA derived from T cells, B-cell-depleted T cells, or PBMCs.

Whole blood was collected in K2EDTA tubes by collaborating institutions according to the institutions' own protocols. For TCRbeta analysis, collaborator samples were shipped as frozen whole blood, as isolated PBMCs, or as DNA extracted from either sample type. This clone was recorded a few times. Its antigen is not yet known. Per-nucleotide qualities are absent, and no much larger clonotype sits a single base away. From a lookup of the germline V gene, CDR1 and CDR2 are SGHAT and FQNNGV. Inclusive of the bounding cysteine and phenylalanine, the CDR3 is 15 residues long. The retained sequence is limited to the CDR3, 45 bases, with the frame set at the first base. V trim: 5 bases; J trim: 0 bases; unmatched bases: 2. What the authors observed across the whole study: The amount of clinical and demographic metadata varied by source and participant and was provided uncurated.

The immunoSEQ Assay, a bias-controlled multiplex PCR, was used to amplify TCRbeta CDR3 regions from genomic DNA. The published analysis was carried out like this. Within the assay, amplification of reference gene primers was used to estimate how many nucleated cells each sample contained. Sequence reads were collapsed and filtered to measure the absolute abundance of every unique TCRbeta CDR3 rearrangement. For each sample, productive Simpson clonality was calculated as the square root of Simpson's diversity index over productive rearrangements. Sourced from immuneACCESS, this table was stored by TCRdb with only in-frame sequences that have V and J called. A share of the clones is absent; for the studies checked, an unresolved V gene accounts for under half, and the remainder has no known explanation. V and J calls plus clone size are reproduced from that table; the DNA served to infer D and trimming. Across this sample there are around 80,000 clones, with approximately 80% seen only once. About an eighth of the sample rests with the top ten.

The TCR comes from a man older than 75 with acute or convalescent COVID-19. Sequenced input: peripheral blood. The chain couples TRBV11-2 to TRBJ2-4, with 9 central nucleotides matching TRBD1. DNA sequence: TGTGCCAGCAGCAACAGGGGGCTAGCCAAAAACATTCAGTACTTC. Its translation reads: CASSNRGLAKNIQYF.